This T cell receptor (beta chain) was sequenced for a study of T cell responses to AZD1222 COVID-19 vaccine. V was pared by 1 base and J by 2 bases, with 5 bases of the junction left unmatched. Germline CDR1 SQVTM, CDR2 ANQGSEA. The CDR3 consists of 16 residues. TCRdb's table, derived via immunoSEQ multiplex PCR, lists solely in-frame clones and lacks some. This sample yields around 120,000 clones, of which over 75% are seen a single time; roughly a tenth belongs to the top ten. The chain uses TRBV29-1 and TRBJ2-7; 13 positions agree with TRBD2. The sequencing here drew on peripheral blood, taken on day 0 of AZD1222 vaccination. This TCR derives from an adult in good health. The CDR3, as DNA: TGCAGCGTTGAAGGGACTAGCGGGGGCCAAACCTACGAGCAGTACTTC. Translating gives CSVEGTSGGQTYEQYF.